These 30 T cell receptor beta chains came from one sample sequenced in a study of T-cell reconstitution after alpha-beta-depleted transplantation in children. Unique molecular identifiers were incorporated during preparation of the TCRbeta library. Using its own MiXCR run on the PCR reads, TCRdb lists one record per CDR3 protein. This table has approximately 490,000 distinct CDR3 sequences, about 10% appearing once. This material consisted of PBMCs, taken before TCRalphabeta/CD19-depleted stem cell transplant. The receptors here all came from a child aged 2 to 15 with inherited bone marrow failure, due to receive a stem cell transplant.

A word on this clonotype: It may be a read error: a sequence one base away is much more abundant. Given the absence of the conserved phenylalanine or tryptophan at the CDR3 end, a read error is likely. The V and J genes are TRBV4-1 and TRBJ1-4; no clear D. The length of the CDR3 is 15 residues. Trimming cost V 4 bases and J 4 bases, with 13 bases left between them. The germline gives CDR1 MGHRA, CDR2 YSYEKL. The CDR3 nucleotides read TGCGCCAGCAGCCCAGTCAAGACGCTTAATGAAAAACTGTTTCTT. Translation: CASSPVKTLNEKLFL.

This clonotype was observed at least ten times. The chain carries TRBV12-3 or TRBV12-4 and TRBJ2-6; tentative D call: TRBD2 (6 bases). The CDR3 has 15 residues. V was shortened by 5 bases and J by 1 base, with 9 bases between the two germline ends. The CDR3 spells CASSHGGSGANVLTF. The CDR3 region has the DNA TGTGCCAGCAGTCATGGGGGGTCTGGGGCCAACGTCCTGACTTTC.

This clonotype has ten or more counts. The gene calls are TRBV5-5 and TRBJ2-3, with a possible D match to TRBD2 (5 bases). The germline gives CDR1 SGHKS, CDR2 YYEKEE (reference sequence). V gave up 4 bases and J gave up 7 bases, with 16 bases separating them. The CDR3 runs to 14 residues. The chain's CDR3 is CASSPGNTGNTQYF. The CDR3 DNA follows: TGTGCCAGCAGCCCGGGGAACACTGGAAATACGCAGTATTTT.

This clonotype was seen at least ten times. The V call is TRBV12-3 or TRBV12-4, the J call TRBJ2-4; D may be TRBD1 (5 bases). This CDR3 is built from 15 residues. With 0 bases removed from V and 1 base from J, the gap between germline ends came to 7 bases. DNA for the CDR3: TGTGCCAGCAGTTTAGCTGGGGCTGCCAAAAACATTCAGTACTTC. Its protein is CASSLAGAAKNIQYF.

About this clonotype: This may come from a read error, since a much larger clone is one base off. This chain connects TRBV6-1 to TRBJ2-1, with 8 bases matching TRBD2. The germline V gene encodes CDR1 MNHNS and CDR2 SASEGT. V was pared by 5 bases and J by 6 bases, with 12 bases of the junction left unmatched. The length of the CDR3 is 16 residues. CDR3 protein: CASSRRHSGTANEQFF. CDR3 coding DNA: TGTGCCAGCAGTCGGCGGCATAGCGGGACGGCCAATGAGCAGTTCTTC.

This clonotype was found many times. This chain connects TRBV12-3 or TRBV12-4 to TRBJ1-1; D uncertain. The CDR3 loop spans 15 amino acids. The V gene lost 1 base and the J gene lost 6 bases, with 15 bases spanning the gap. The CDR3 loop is CASSLDLGKGPEAFF. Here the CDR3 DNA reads TGTGCCAGCAGTTTAGATCTGGGCAAGGGTCCTGAAGCTTTCTTT.

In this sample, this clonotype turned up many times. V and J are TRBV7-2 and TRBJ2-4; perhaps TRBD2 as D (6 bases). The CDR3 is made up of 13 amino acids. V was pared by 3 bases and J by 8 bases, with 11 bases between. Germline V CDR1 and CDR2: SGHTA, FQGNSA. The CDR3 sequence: CASSLGPGDIQYF. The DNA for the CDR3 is TGTGCCAGCAGCTTGGGACCGGGGGACATTCAGTACTTC. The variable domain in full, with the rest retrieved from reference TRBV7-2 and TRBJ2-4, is GAGVSQSPSNKVTEKGKDVELRCDPISGHTALYWYRQSLGQGLEFLIYFQGNSAPDKSGLPSDRFSAERTGGSVSTLTIQRTQQEDSAVYLCASSLGPGDIQYFGAGTRLSVL.

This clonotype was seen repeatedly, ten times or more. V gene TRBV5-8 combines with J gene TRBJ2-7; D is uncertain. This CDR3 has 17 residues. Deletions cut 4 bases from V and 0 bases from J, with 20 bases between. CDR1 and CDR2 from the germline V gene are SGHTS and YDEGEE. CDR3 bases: TGTGCCAGCAGCCCGAAGAAGGTTAGCCAGGCCTCCTACGAGCAGTACTTC. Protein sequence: CASSPKKVSQASYEQYF.

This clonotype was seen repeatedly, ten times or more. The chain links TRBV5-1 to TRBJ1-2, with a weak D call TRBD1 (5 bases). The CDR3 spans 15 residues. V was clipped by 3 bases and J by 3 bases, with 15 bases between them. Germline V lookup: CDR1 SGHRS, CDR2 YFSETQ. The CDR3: CASSWLRQHDYGYTF. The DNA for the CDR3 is TGCGCCAGCAGCTGGCTACGACAGCACGACTATGGCTACACCTTC.

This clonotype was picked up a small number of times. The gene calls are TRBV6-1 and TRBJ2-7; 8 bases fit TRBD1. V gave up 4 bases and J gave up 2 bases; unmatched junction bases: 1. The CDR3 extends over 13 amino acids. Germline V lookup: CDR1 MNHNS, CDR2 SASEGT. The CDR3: CASSGTGTYEQYF. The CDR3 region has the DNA TGTGCCAGCAGTGGGACAGGGACCTACGAGCAGTACTTC.

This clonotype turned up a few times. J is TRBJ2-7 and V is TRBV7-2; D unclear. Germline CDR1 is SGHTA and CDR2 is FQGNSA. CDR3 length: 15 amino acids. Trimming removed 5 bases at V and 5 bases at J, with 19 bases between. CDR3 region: CASSQTSSSAHEQYF. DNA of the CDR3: TGTGCCAGCAGCCAAACAAGCTCTTCCGCCCACGAGCAGTACTTC.

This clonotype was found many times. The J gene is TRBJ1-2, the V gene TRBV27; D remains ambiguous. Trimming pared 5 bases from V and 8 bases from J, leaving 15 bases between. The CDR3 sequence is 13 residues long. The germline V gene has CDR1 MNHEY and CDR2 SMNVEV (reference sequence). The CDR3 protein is CASSPGATMGYTF. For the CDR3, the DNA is TGTGCCAGCAGTCCCGGAGCGACTATGGGCTACACCTTC.

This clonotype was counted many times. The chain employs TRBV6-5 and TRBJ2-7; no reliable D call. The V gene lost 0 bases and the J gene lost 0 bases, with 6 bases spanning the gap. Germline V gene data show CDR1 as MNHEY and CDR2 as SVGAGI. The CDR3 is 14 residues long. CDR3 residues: CASSYSPVSYEQYF. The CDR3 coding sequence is TGTGCCAGCAGTTACTCACCGGTCTCCTACGAGCAGTACTTC.

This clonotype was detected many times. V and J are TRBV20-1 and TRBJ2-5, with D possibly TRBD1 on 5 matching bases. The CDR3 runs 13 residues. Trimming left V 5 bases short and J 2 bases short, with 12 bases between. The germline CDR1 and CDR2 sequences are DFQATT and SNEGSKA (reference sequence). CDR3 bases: TGCAGTGCTTCGGACATGAGGCAAGAGACCCAGTACTTC. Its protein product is CSASDMRQETQYF.

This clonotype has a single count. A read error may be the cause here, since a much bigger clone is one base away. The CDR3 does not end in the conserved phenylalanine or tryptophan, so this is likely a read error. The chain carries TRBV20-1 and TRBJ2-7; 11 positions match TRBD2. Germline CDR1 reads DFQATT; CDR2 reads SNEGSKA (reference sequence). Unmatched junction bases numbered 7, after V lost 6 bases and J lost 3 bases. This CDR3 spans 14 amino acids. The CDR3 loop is CSARRLAGNYEQYL. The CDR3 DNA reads TGCAGTGCCCGGAGACTAGCGGGAAACTACGAGCAGTACTTG.

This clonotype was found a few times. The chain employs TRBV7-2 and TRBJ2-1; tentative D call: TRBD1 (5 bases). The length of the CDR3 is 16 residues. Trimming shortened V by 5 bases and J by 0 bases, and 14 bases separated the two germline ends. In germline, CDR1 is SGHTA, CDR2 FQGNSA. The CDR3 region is CASSPGFHISYNEQFF. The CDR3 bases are TGTGCCAGCAGCCCAGGGTTCCATATCTCCTACAATGAGCAGTTCTTC. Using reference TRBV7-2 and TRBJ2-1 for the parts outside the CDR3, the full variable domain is GAGVSQSPSNKVTEKGKDVELRCDPISGHTALYWYRQSLGQGLEFLIYFQGNSAPDKSGLPSDRFSAERTGGSVSTLTIQRTQQEDSAVYLCASSPGFHISYNEQFFGPGTRLTVL.

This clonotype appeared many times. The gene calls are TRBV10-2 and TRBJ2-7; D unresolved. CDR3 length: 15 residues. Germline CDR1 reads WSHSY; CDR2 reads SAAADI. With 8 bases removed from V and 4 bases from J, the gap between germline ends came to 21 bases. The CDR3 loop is CASAPVITPYYEQYF. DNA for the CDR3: TGCGCCAGCGCGCCGGTCATTACGCCGTATTACGAGCAGTACTTC.

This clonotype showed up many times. The CDR3 protein is CASSPWGQGASYEQYF. CDR3 nucleotide sequence: TGTGCCAGCTCTCCTTGGGGACAGGGGGCATCCTACGAGCAGTACTTC. The chain joins TRBV7-8 to TRBJ2-7; 12 nucleotides align to TRBD1. The CDR3 sequence is 16 residues long. V shed 8 bases, J shed 1 base, and the junction held 9 bases outside the gene matches. CDR1 is SGHVS and CDR2 is FQNEAQ in the germline V gene. Based on the CDR3 plus reference TRBV7-8 and TRBJ2-7, the full variable domain is GAGVSQSPRYKVAKRGQDVALRCDPISGHVSLFWYQQALGQGPEFLTYFQNEAQLDKSGLPSDRFFAERPEGSVSTLKIQRTQQEDSAVYLCASSPWGQGASYEQYFGPGTRLTVT.

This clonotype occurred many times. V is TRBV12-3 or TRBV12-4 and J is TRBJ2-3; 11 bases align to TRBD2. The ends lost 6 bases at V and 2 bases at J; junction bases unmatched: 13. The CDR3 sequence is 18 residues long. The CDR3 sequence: CASSPGLAGPTNTDTQYF. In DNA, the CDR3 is TGTGCCAGCAGCCCCGGACTAGCGGGCCCAACCAACACAGATACGCAGTATTTT.

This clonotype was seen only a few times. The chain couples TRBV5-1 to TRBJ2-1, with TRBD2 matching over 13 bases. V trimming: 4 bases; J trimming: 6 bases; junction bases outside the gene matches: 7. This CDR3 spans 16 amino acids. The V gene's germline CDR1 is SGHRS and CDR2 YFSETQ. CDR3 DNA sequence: TGCGCCAGCAGCGAGAGGACTAGCGGGAGAACCAATGAGCAGTTCTTC. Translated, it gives CASSERTSGRTNEQFF.

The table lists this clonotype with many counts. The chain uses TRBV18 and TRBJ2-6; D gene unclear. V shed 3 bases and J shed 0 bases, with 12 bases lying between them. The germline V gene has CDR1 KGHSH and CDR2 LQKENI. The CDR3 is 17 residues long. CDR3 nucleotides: TGTGCCAGCTCACCGTACCCCCGAAGCTCTGGGGCCAACGTCCTGACTTTC. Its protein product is CASSPYPRSSGANVLTF.

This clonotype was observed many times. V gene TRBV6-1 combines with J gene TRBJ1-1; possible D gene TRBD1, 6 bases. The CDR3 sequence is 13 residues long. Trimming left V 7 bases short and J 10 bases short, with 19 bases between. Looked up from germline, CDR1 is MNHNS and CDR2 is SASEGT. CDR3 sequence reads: CASTQGPGFGAFF. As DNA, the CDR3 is TGTGCCAGCACCCAGGGGCCCGGGTTTGGAGCTTTCTTT.

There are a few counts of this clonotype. The DNA for the CDR3 is TGTGCCAGCAGCTTAAGACTACTTCCCGCTGAGCAGTTCTTC. Amino acids: CASSLRLLPAEQFF. The chain is built from TRBV7-2 and TRBJ2-1; D perhaps matches TRBD2 (5 bases). V was trimmed by 2 bases and J by 9 bases, leaving 14 bases between them. Germline loops: CDR1 SGHTA, CDR2 FQGNSA. There are 14 residues in the CDR3.

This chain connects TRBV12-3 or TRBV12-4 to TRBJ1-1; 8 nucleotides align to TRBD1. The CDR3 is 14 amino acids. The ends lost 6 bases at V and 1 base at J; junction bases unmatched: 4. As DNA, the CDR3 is TGTGCCAGCAGGATAGGGACAGGGAACACTGAAGCTTTCTTT. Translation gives CASRIGTGNTEAFF.

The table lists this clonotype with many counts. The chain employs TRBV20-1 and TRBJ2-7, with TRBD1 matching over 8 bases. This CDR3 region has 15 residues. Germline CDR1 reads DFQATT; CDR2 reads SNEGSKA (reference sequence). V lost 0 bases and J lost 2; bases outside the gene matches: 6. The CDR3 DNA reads TGCAGTGCTAGAGAGCCGGGACAGGTAACCTACGAGCAGTACTTC. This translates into CSAREPGQVTYEQYF.

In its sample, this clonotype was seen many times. This CDR3 reads CASSPDSRSHKNIQYF. The CDR3 DNA reads TGTGCCAGCAGTCCGGACTCCCGGAGCCACAAAAACATTCAGTACTTC. The chain links TRBV7-9 to TRBJ2-4, with D perhaps TRBD2 (5 bases). Per germline, CDR1 SEHNR and CDR2 FQNEAQ (reference sequence). The CDR3 length is 16 residues. V gave up 6 bases and J gave up 3 bases, with 18 bases separating them.

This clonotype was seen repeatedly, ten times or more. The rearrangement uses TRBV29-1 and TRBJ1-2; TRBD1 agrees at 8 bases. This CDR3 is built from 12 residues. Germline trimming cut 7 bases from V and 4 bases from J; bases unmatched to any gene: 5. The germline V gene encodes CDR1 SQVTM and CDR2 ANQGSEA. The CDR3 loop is CSAGQGIYGYTF. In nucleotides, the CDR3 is TGCAGCGCCGGACAGGGAATCTATGGCTACACCTTC.

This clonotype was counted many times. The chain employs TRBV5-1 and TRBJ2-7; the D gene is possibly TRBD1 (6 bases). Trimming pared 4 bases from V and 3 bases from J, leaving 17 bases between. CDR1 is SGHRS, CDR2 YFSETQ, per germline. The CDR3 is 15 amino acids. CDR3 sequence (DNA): TGCGCCAGCAGCGAGACCCGAAGGGGGTACTACGAGCAGTACTTC. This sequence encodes CASSETRRGYYEQYF.

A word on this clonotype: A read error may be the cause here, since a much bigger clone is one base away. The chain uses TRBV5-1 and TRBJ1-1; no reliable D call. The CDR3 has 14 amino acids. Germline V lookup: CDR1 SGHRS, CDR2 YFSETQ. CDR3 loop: CASSLAGRNTEPFF. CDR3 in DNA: TGCGCCAGCAGCTTGGCCGGCAGGAACACTGAACCTTTCTTT.

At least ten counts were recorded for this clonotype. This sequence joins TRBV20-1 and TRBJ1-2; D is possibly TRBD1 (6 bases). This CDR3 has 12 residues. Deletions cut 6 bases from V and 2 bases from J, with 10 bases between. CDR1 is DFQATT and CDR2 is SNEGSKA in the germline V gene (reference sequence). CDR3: CSAGGVNYGYTF. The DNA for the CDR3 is TGCAGTGCAGGGGGAGTAAACTATGGCTACACCTTC.